Following are 31 T cell receptor beta chains from one sample sequenced in a study of early T cells in non-severe SARS-CoV-2 infection. TCRdb reprocessed the 5' RACE reads via MiXCR and lists one record per CDR3 protein. The table records some 97,000 distinct CDR3 sequences, approximately 10% of them present only once. The sequences come from whole blood, collected at baseline. Source of these receptors: an adult who was a healthcare worker with PCR-confirmed SARS-CoV-2 infection or an uninfected control (not recorded which).

This clonotype has ten or more counts. This rearrangement joins TRBV6-1 to TRBJ2-3; D remains ambiguous. CDR1 and CDR2 (germline): MNHNS, SASEGT. This CDR3 spans 13 amino acids. V lost 2 bases, J lost 4 bases, and 7 bases lay in between. The CDR3 DNA reads TGTGCCAGCAGTGAACTTTCGGCAGATACGCAGTATTTT. This encodes CASSELSADTQYF.

Many counts were recorded for this clonotype. The chain uses TRBV7-9 and TRBJ2-1; 9 bases are shared with TRBD1. V gave up 4 bases and J gave up 4 bases; unmatched junction bases: 5. Germline V gene lookup returns CDR1 SEHNR and CDR2 FQNEAQ (reference sequence). This CDR3 region has 15 residues. The CDR3 DNA reads TGTGCCAGCAGCTCGGGACAGGGACTGTACAATGAGCAGTTCTTC. As protein: CASSSGQGLYNEQFF.

There are a few counts of this clonotype. This CDR3 is CASSPTVLGSPLHF. In DNA, the CDR3 is TGTGCCAGCAGCCCCACTGTATTGGGTTCACCCCTCCACTTT. The V and J genes are TRBV7-8 and TRBJ1-6; D remains unclear. Germline CDR1 SGHVS, CDR2 FQNEAQ. Trimming took off 5 bases at V and 9 bases at J, with 14 bases between the two ends. This CDR3 comprises 14 residues.

The table lists this clonotype with a few counts. V is TRBV19 and J is TRBJ2-2; D uncertain. CDR1 and CDR2 from the germline V gene are LNHDA and SQIVND (reference sequence). V was cut by 3 bases and J by 2 bases, with 7 bases left in between. The CDR3 contains 14 residues. CDR3 coding DNA: TGTGCCAGTAGTATGCCCGTTAACACCGGGGAGCTGTTTTTT. Protein product: CASSMPVNTGELFF. The complete variable domain, with remaining parts taken from reference TRBV19 and TRBJ2-2, reads DGGITQSPKYLFRKEGQNVTLSCEQNLNHDAMYWYRQDPGQGLRLIYYSQIVNDFQKGDIAEGYSVSREKKESFPLTVTSAQKNPTAFYLCASSMPVNTGELFFGEGSRLTVL.

The chain uses TRBV19 and TRBJ1-4; D remains unclear. The V gene lost 6 bases and the J gene lost 4 bases, with 15 bases spanning the gap. Germline assignment: CDR1 LNHDA and CDR2 SQIVND (reference sequence). This CDR3 has 15 amino acids. The CDR3 DNA reads TGTGCCAGTAGAATGTTCGGGCAGAGTAATGAAAAACTGTTTTTT. Protein product: CASRMFGQSNEKLFF.

Many counts were recorded for this clonotype. The chain recombines TRBV12-3 or TRBV12-4 with TRBJ1-6; D might be TRBD1 (5 bases). Deletions cut 6 bases from V and 9 bases from J, with 15 bases between. The CDR3 consists of 14 residues. CDR3: CASSLTGRTSPLHF. CDR3 nucleotide sequence: TGTGCCAGCAGCTTAACAGGAAGAACTTCACCCCTCCACTTT.

The J gene is TRBJ2-3, the V gene TRBV20-1; 8 bases match TRBD2. The V and J ends lost 5 bases and 3 bases, in that order; junction bases with no gene match: 4. The CDR3 consists of 13 residues. Germline-derived CDR1 and CDR2 are DFQATT and SNEGSKA (reference sequence). CDR3 loop: CSASGGRTDTQYF. The CDR3 DNA reads TGCAGTGCTTCAGGCGGGAGGACAGATACGCAGTATTTT.

In its sample, this clonotype was seen many times. The CDR3 nucleotides are TGTGCCAGCAGCTTAGGGTACAGGGCAGACACTGAAGCTTTCTTT. It translates to CASSLGYRADTEAFF. The gene calls are TRBV11-2 and TRBJ1-1; possibly TRBD1 for D (6 bases). Per germline, CDR1 SGHAT and CDR2 FQNNGV. CDR3 size: 15 residues. Trimming left V 1 base short and J 3 bases short, with 12 bases between.

This clonotype was seen only a few times. V is TRBV11-1 and J is TRBJ1-1; D not certain. The V end was cut by 5 bases, the J end by 3 bases, with 10 bases between. Germline V gene sequence: CDR1 SGHAT, CDR2 FQDESV (reference sequence). This CDR3 is 13 amino acids long. The CDR3 DNA is TGTGCCAGCAGCCGCACAAAGGACACTGAAGCTTTCTTT. Translation: CASSRTKDTEAFF.

This clonotype was counted only a few times. The chain employs TRBV25-1 and TRBJ1-1; perhaps TRBD1 as D (6 bases). This CDR3 comprises 15 residues. V was cut by 6 bases and J by 5 bases, with 19 bases left in between. CDR1 is MGHDK, CDR2 SYGVNS, per germline. CDR3 loop: CASSYQQGGGTEAFF. Here the CDR3 DNA reads TGTGCCAGCAGCTACCAACAGGGAGGAGGGACTGAAGCTTTCTTT.

At least ten counts were recorded for this clonotype. The chain employs TRBV5-1 and TRBJ2-7; 7 positions agree with TRBD1. After removal of 4 bases from V and 5 bases from J, the junction contained 9 bases not matched to a gene. The germline V gene encodes CDR1 SGHRS and CDR2 YFSETQ. This CDR3 is 14 amino acids long. CDR3 DNA: TGCGCCAGCAGCAGCCGGGACAGTCCCGACGAGCAGTACTTC. This codes for CASSSRDSPDEQYF.

This clonotype came up many times. This chain uses TRBV7-6 with TRBJ1-4, with unresolved D. CDR3 length: 18 residues. Germline V gene lookup returns CDR1 SGHVS and CDR2 FNYEAQ. With 2 bases removed from V and 0 bases from J, the gap between germline ends came to 16 bases. The CDR3 DNA sequence: TGTGCCAGCAGCTTAAAGGGCAGGCCCTATGCAACTAATGAAAAACTGTTTTTT. It codes for CASSLKGRPYATNEKLFF.

This clonotype appeared many times. The CDR3 DNA follows: TGTGCCAGCAGCTTCTCCCCCGGGACTACCTACGAGCAGTACTTC. It is translated as CASSFSPGTTYEQYF. This chain uses TRBV7-2 with TRBJ2-7, with 7 bases identical to TRBD2. The CDR3 sequence is 15 residues long. Unmatched junction bases numbered 7, after V lost 3 bases and J lost 2 bases. From germline, CDR1 is SGHTA and CDR2 FQGNSA.

The sample holds many counts of this clonotype. The chain uses TRBV5-1 and TRBJ2-1; 12 bases match TRBD2. Germline V CDR1 and CDR2: SGHRS, YFSETQ. The CDR3 is 15 residues long. V lost 5 bases to trimming and J lost 7 bases; unmatched junction nucleotides: 7. The CDR3 sequence: CASSLTSGSSNEQFF. The CDR3 DNA is TGCGCCAGCAGTCTGACTAGCGGGAGTTCAAATGAGCAGTTCTTC.

This clonotype was recorded at least ten times. The chain recombines TRBV4-3 with TRBJ2-7; D remains unclear. This CDR3 region has 16 residues. The germline V and J ends were trimmed by 0 bases and 4 bases, with 16 bases remaining between them. CDR1 LGHNA and CDR2 YSLEER come from the germline V gene. The CDR3 nucleotides read TGCGCCAGCAGCCAAGATTGGGGTTCGGCCCGTTACGAGCAGTACTTC. As protein: CASSQDWGSARYEQYF.

There are many counts of this clonotype. The V and J genes are TRBV3-1 and TRBJ1-2; unclear D gene. V shed 4 bases and J shed 3 bases, with 9 bases lying between them. This CDR3 is 13 amino acids long. The germline gives CDR1 LGHDT, CDR2 YNNKEL (reference sequence). For the CDR3, the DNA is TGTGCCAGCAGCCCCCGGCAGGACTATGGCTACACCTTC. Translation gives CASSPRQDYGYTF.

This rearrangement joins TRBV5-1 to TRBJ2-7; D is uncertain. V lost 0 bases and J lost 2, with 9 bases in between. Looked up from germline, CDR1 is SGHRS and CDR2 is YFSETQ. CDR3 length: 14 amino acids. CDR3 sequence reads: CASSLDGQPYEQYF. DNA of the CDR3: TGCGCCAGCAGCTTGGACGGGCAGCCCTACGAGCAGTACTTC.

The V gene is TRBV7-2, the J gene TRBJ1-3; D gene unclear. V lost 5 bases and J 4 bases, leaving 6 bases between the germline ends. Germline V CDR1 and CDR2: SGHTA, FQGNSA. This CDR3 comprises 12 residues. The CDR3 DNA reads as TGTGCCAGCAGCCAAATGGGAAACACCATATATTTT. This encodes CASSQMGNTIYF.

This clonotype was observed a handful of times. The genes are TRBV12-3 or TRBV12-4 and TRBJ1-6; 8 nucleotides align to TRBD1. The V gene end was trimmed by 7 bases and the J gene end by 9 bases; junction bases not matched to a gene: 14. This CDR3 is 16 amino acids long. CDR3 sequence (DNA): TGTGCCAGCAATGACGCCTTTAGCACAGGGGGTTCACCCCTCCACTTT. Protein: CASNDAFSTGGSPLHF.

This chain uses TRBV7-2 with TRBJ1-1, with D unclear. The CDR3 extends over 14 amino acids. V was trimmed by 1 base and J by 3 bases, leaving 9 bases between them. Germline CDR1 is SGHTA and CDR2 is FQGNSA. The chain's CDR3 is CASSLGRWDTEAFF. The CDR3 region has the DNA TGTGCCAGCAGCTTAGGCAGGTGGGACACTGAAGCTTTCTTT.

This clonotype has ten or more counts. The V and J genes are TRBV4-1 and TRBJ2-7, with D hard to call. The germline V gene has CDR1 MGHRA and CDR2 YSYEKL. This CDR3 is 13 amino acids long. Trimming cost V 0 bases and J 3 bases, with 6 bases left between them. This chain's CDR3 is CASSQDPDYEQYF. The DNA for the CDR3 is TGCGCCAGCAGCCAAGATCCAGACTACGAGCAGTACTTC.

The DNA of the CDR3 is TGTGCCAGCACGGCTAGCGGGGGGACCGGGGAGCTGTTTTTT. Translation gives CASTASGGTGELFF. The V gene is TRBV6-1, the J gene TRBJ2-2; 11 bases agree with TRBD2. Germline values: CDR1 MNHNS, CDR2 SASEGT. The length of the CDR3 is 14 residues. The V and J ends lost 7 bases and 5 bases, in that order; junction bases with no gene match: 3.

This clonotype was observed a few times. This rearrangement joins TRBV30 to TRBJ1-2; D is perhaps TRBD1 (6 bases). The V end was cut by 5 bases, the J end by 2 bases, with 12 bases between. Germline lookup yields CDR1 GTSNPN and CDR2 SVGIG (reference sequence). The CDR3 runs to 13 residues. The CDR3 coding sequence is TGTGCCTGGGCGACAGGAGTCAACTATGGCTACACCTTC. This encodes CAWATGVNYGYTF.

Worth noting for this clonotype: A much larger clone is a single base away; this may be a read error. V gene TRBV7-6 combines with J gene TRBJ2-1, with D unresolved. Germline V CDR1 and CDR2: SGHVS, FNYEAQ. The CDR3 sequence is 15 residues long. The chain's CDR3 is CANSLGEVSYNEQFF. The CDR3 DNA is TGTGCCAACAGCTTAGGAGAAGTATCCTACAATGAGCAGTTCTTC.

The chain couples TRBV5-6 to TRBJ2-1, with D unclear. The CDR3 is made up of 12 amino acids. The germline gives CDR1 SGHDT, CDR2 YYEEEE. Trimming shortened V by 1 base and J by 8 bases, and 7 bases separated the two germline ends. The CDR3 protein is CASSLLRDEQFF. The CDR3 DNA is TGTGCCAGCAGCTTGCTCCGAGATGAGCAGTTCTTC.

This clonotype was detected only a few times. The chain links TRBV19 to TRBJ2-1; 12 positions match TRBD2. The CDR3 sequence is 15 residues long. Germline trimming cut 4 bases from V and 9 bases from J; bases unmatched to any gene: 7. CDR1 and CDR2 (germline): LNHDA, SQIVND (reference sequence). The CDR3 region is CASSTTSGSSAEQFF. The CDR3 nucleotides are TGTGCCAGTAGTACGACTAGCGGGAGTAGCGCTGAGCAGTTCTTC.

This clonotype showed up just a few times. The chain couples TRBV15 to TRBJ1-6; the D is unclear. V was shortened by 0 bases and J by 7 bases, with 4 bases between the two germline ends. Germline V gives CDR1 LNHNV, CDR2 YYDKDF (reference sequence). CDR3 size: 13 residues. The CDR3 nucleotides read TGTGCCACCAGCAGAGATTGGAATTCACCCCTCCACTTT. It translates to CATSRDWNSPLHF.

This clonotype was recorded a few times. The chain employs TRBV2 and TRBJ2-7, with 9 nucleotides matching TRBD1. This CDR3 has 14 amino acids. With 5 bases clipped from V and 2 bases from J, the junction kept 4 bases outside the gene matches. Germline V gene data show CDR1 as SNHLY and CDR2 as FYNNEI. CDR3 nucleotides: TGTGCCAGCAGTCCCGGGACAGGGCCCTACGAGCAGTACTTC. Protein sequence: CASSPGTGPYEQYF.

V gene TRBV10-3 combines with J gene TRBJ2-1; possibly TRBD2 for D (6 bases). Germline-derived CDR1 and CDR2 are ENHRY and SYGVKD. The length of the CDR3 is 16 residues. The V and J ends lost 6 bases and 1 base respectively, with 16 bases between them. Here the CDR3 DNA reads TGTGCCATCAGCCCGCTCGGCGGGGAATCCTACAATGAGCAGTTCTTC. This translates into CAISPLGGESYNEQFF.

This clonotype was detected a few times. The chain employs TRBV5-1 and TRBJ1-1; D not certain. V was shortened by 6 bases and J by 0 bases, with 21 bases between the two germline ends. The CDR3 extends over 17 amino acids. The V gene's germline CDR1 is SGHRS and CDR2 YFSETQ. The CDR3 region has the DNA TGCGCCAGCACTACGGGCCGACTGACACCATTGAACACTGAAGCTTTCTTT. Encoded protein: CASTTGRLTPLNTEAFF.

This clonotype was recorded many times. The rearrangement links TRBV10-3 to TRBJ2-1, with 8 bases lining up with TRBD2. Germline-derived CDR1 and CDR2 are ENHRY and SYGVKD. Germline trimming cut 7 bases from V and 7 bases from J; bases unmatched to any gene: 9. The CDR3 spans 14 residues. CDR3 loop: CAITGGGDGNEQFF. CDR3 DNA sequence: TGTGCCATCACGGGAGGGGGGGATGGAAATGAGCAGTTCTTC.